Each of the 14 T cell receptor beta chains below was sequenced from the same sample in a study of T cell responses to AZD1222 COVID-19 vaccine. Only in-frame clones appear in the TCRdb table, and some are missing; sequencing was by immunoSEQ multiplex PCR. The sample has around 65,000 clones, roughly three quarters seen once. The sequencing used peripheral blood, collected on day 0 of AZD1222 vaccination. These receptors all come from an adult in good health.

The CDR3 here is CASSGDKEWNTEAFF. DNA of the CDR3: TGTGCCAGCAGCGGAGATAAGGAGTGGAACACTGAAGCTTTCTTT. The chain carries TRBV2 and TRBJ1-1; D ambiguous. Trimming left V 6 bases short and J 1 base short, with 15 bases between. The length of the CDR3 is 15 residues. Germline assignment: CDR1 SNHLY and CDR2 FYNNEI.

V gene TRBV28 combines with J gene TRBJ1-2; 10 positions agree with TRBD1. Trimming took 6 bases from V and 0 from J; bases not matched to a gene: 10. Germline V gives CDR1 MDHEN, CDR2 SYDVKM. The CDR3 runs 17 residues. In DNA form, the CDR3 reads TGTGCCAGCAGCGCCCAGGGACAGGGGTTAGCTAACTATGGCTACACCTTC. This codes for CASSAQGQGLANYGYTF.

Only a few counts were recorded for this clone. The rearrangement links TRBV7-2 to TRBJ2-7; D is unclear. Germline CDR1 and CDR2: SGHTA and FQGNSA. CDR3 length: 13 amino acids. V lost 5 bases, J lost 0 bases, and 8 bases lay in between. The CDR3 sequence: CASSGQDSYEQYF. The CDR3 DNA is TGTGCCAGCAGCGGGCAGGACTCCTACGAGCAGTACTTC.

The chain combines TRBV6-5 with TRBJ1-2; 9 bases map to TRBD1. The CDR3 has 15 residues. Germline CDR1 is MNHEY and CDR2 is SVGAGI. V dropped 6 bases and J dropped 8; count of bases not matched to a gene: 13. CDR3 sequence reads: CASSPRQGVIWGYTF. The CDR3, as DNA: TGTGCCAGCAGCCCCAGACAGGGGGTAATCTGGGGCTACACCTTC.

This clone was observed a handful of times. V and J are TRBV7-9 and TRBJ1-1; D not resolved. The V and J ends lost 6 bases and 1 base respectively, with 6 bases between them. Germline CDR1 and CDR2: SEHNR and FQNEAQ (reference sequence). CDR3 length: 12 residues. The CDR3: CASSIQNTEAFF. DNA of the CDR3: TGTGCCAGCAGTATCCAGAACACTGAAGCTTTCTTT.

The J gene is TRBJ2-1, the V gene TRBV13, with unresolved D. The CDR3 is made up of 16 amino acids. V lost 0 bases and J lost 4, with 13 bases in between. The V gene's germline CDR1 is PRHDT and CDR2 FYEKMQ (reference sequence). The CDR3 nucleotides are TGTGCCAGCAGCTTAGGCCCGAGTCTCTTATACAATGAGCAGTTCTTC. As protein: CASSLGPSLLYNEQFF.

This clone was counted once. The rearrangement joins TRBV12-5 to TRBJ1-5; D not certain. The CDR3 runs 13 residues. Trimming pared 3 bases from V and 0 bases from J, leaving 3 bases between. CDR1 LGHNT and CDR2 FRNRAP come from the germline V gene. The CDR3, as DNA: TGTGCTAGTGGTTTCAGTAGCAATCAGCCCCAGCATTTT. Translation gives CASGFSSNQPQHF.

The rearrangement joins TRBV6-4 to TRBJ2-5, with 10 bases lining up with TRBD1. V shed 5 bases and J 5 bases; nucleotides not matched to a gene: 8. The germline V gene has CDR1 MRHNA and CDR2 SNTAGT. This CDR3 contains 15 residues. The DNA for the CDR3 is TGTGCCAGCAGTTCGACAGGGGGCGTCGGGGAGACCCAGTACTTC. This codes for CASSSTGGVGETQYF.

V usage is TRBV10-1 and J usage is TRBJ2-2; tentative D call: TRBD1 (5 bases). Germline values: CDR1 WNHNN, CDR2 SYGVQD (reference sequence). Trimming stripped 3 bases from V and 3 bases from J, with 14 bases between. The CDR3 totals 16 residues. CDR3: CASSDPGADYTGELFF. CDR3 sequence (DNA): TGCGCCAGCAGTGACCCTGGGGCAGACTACACCGGGGAGCTGTTTTTT.

The gene calls are TRBV27 and TRBJ1-3; possible D gene TRBD1, 5 bases. The V and J ends lost 2 bases and 1 base respectively, with 9 bases between them. CDR1 is MNHEY and CDR2 is SMNVEV in the germline V gene (reference sequence). CDR3 size: 15 residues. The CDR3 region has the DNA TGTGCCAGCAGTTTAGGGGCCCAGTCTGGAAACACCATATATTTT. It encodes CASSLGAQSGNTIYF.

The gene calls are TRBV10-3 and TRBJ1-6, with 10 bases fitting TRBD1. V was clipped by 4 bases and J by 0 bases; unmatched bases: 6. The CDR3 runs 18 residues. The V gene's germline CDR1 is ENHRY and CDR2 SYGVKD. For the CDR3, the DNA is TGTGCCATCAGTGGGGGGACAGGGGTCAGCTCCTATAATTCACCCCTCCACTTT. It encodes CAISGGTGVSSYNSPLHF.

The chain links TRBV3-1 (or the pseudogene TRBV3-2) to TRBJ1-1; 8 bases fit TRBD1. CDR3 length: 14 residues. V was pared by 7 bases and J by 3 bases, with 7 bases of the junction left unmatched. From germline, CDR1 is LGHDT and CDR2 YNNKEL (reference sequence). The CDR3 spells CASTIGQGDTEAFF. The CDR3 nucleotides read TGTGCCAGCACCATCGGACAGGGCGACACTGAAGCTTTCTTT.

The V call is TRBV11-2, the J call TRBJ1-1; D is ambiguous. Deletions cut 1 base from V and 4 bases from J, with 7 bases between. Germline V CDR1 and CDR2: SGHAT, FQNNGV. The CDR3 covers 13 residues. The CDR3 sequence: CASSLGATTEAFF. The CDR3, as DNA: TGTGCCAGCAGCTTAGGGGCGACCACTGAAGCTTTCTTT.

The rearrangement uses TRBV4-3 and TRBJ1-1, with 8 bases identical to TRBD1. The J segment lost 10 bases and the V segment lost 3 bases, leaving 7 bases of the junction unmatched. The V gene's germline CDR1 is LGHNA and CDR2 YSLEER. This CDR3 is 13 amino acids long. The chain's CDR3 is CASSQATGQGAFF. The CDR3 DNA follows: TGCGCCAGCAGCCAGGCGACTGGACAGGGAGCTTTCTTT.